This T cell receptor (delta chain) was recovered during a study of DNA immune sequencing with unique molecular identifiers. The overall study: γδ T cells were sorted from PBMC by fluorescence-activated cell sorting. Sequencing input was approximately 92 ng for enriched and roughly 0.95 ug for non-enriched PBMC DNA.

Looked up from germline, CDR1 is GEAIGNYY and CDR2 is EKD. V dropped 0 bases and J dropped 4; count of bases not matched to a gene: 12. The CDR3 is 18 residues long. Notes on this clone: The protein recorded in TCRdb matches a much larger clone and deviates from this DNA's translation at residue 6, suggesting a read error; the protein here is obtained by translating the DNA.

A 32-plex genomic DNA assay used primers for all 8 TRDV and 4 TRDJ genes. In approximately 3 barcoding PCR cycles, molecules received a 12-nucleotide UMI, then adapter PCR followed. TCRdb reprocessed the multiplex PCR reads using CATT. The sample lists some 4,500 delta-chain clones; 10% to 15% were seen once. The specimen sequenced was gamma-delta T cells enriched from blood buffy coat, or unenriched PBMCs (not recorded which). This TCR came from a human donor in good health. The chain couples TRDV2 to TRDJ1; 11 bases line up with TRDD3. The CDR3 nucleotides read TGTGCCTGTGACACCCTAACCACACTGGGGGATAATGGCGATAAACTCATCTTT. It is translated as CACDTLTTLGDNGDKLIF.